A selection of T cell receptor beta chains follows, all from one sample in a study of blood T cell repertoires in COVID-19. Sequencing was performed with immunoSEQ multiplex PCR; in TCRdb, only in-frame clones are kept and a portion is missing. The data show some 230,000 clones, around four fifths seen once. Sequencing was carried out using peripheral blood. The receptors originated from a woman aged 55-69 years who had recovered from COVID-19. Each CDR3 is given with its conserved first and last residue. The order of the fields is CDR3 protein, V gene, J gene, CDR3 length.

CDR3: CASRGGLYEQYF
V: TRBV12-3/TRBV12-4
J: TRBJ2-7
length: 12

CDR3: CASSYQQGRGYTF
V: TRBV6-6
J: TRBJ1-2
length: 13

CDR3: CASSTPVPGYTF
V: TRBV19
J: TRBJ1-2
length: 12

CDR3: CAISDTNYGYTF
V: TRBV10-3
J: TRBJ1-2
length: 12

CDR3: CASSLFQVPTGELFF
V: TRBV5-1
J: TRBJ2-2
length: 15

CDR3: CASSLRSGGQGYTF
V: TRBV5-1
J: TRBJ1-2
length: 14

CDR3: CASSLTSGGANEQFF
V: TRBV7-3
J: TRBJ2-1
length: 15

CDR3: CASSPGTSGGSYEQYF
V: TRBV7-2
J: TRBJ2-7
length: 16

CDR3: CASSQDGLAGFEQFF
V: TRBV7-3
J: TRBJ2-1
length: 15

CDR3: CASSRLAGETQYF
V: TRBV7-3
J: TRBJ2-5
length: 13

CDR3: CASSQAGRKPGGNEQFF
V: TRBV4-1
J: TRBJ2-1
length: 17

CDR3: CASSIGAGNVDTQYF
V: TRBV19
J: TRBJ2-3
length: 15

CDR3: CASSPGTSGAFVTQYF
V: TRBV18
J: TRBJ2-3
length: 16

CDR3: CASGWTGYSPLHF
V: TRBV2
J: TRBJ1-6
length: 13

CDR3: CASSQLDRSGELFF
V: TRBV4-2
J: TRBJ2-2
length: 14

CDR3: CASSLTRGQGVTSGYTF
V: TRBV7-9
J: TRBJ1-2
length: 17

CDR3: CASSLYGTAFMNTEAFF
V: TRBV5-8
J: TRBJ1-1
length: 17

CDR3: CASRGVPQETQYF
V: TRBV6-5
J: TRBJ2-5
length: 13

CDR3: CASSYSGLAGRDEQYF
V: TRBV6-5
J: TRBJ2-7
length: 16

CDR3: CASTRGLMKTGELFF
V: TRBV2
J: TRBJ2-2
length: 15

CDR3: CASRGLAYEQYF
V: TRBV6-5
J: TRBJ2-7
length: 12

CDR3: CASSQGGAVTYEQYF
V: TRBV4-1
J: TRBJ2-7
length: 15

CDR3: CASIGDSDTQYF
V: TRBV6-5
J: TRBJ2-3
length: 12

CDR3: CASSPDRGWDGYTF
V: TRBV19
J: TRBJ1-2
length: 14

CDR3: CASSLRPTDRNYGYTF
V: TRBV11-2
J: TRBJ1-2
length: 16

CDR3: CASSLVGAGYGYTF
V: TRBV5-5
J: TRBJ1-2
length: 14

CDR3: CASSSMTGPRGNTIYF
V: TRBV11-2
J: TRBJ1-3
length: 16

CDR3: CASSLNRDRNQPQHF
V: TRBV7-2
J: TRBJ1-5
length: 15

CDR3: CASSQGSSNQPQHF
V: TRBV7-2
J: TRBJ1-5
length: 14

CDR3: CASTRQGTGAFF
V: TRBV2
J: TRBJ1-1
length: 12

CDR3: CASSIESSYNEQFF
V: TRBV19
J: TRBJ2-1
length: 14

CDR3: CASSINQANTEAFF
V: TRBV9
J: TRBJ1-1
length: 14

CDR3: CASSLVGGTGELFF
V: TRBV5-1
J: TRBJ2-2
length: 14

CDR3: CASKGVSGANVLTF
V: TRBV6-5
J: TRBJ2-6
length: 14

CDR3: CAAHRGRSFNYGYTF
V: TRBV30
J: TRBJ1-2
length: 15

CDR3: CASSAAGNSYNEQFF
V: TRBV25-1
J: TRBJ2-1
length: 15

CDR3: CASSPRPLLARTDTQYF
V: TRBV7-2
J: TRBJ2-3
length: 17

CDR3: CASSSTGWDYGYTF
V: TRBV2
J: TRBJ1-2
length: 14

CDR3: CASSDRGGADTQYF
V: TRBV2
J: TRBJ2-3
length: 14

CDR3: CASSPGGDTQYF
V: TRBV7-9
J: TRBJ2-3
length: 12

CDR3: CASSRDTSYEQYF
V: TRBV5-1
J: TRBJ2-7
length: 13

CDR3: CASSIGRWNSYGYTF
V: TRBV19
J: TRBJ1-2
length: 15

CDR3: CASSFEVDSPLHF
V: TRBV5-6
J: TRBJ1-6
length: 13

CDR3: CASSLLHDRVGEKLFF
V: TRBV7-3
J: TRBJ1-4
length: 16

CDR3: CASSSTGGFGSYNSPLHF
V: TRBV7-2
J: TRBJ1-6
length: 18

CDR3: CASSFIGRGTGANVLTF
V: TRBV7-3
J: TRBJ2-6
length: 17

CDR3: CASSAILASPLDTQYF
V: TRBV9
J: TRBJ2-3
length: 16

CDR3: CASSQQLAGGLDTQYF
V: TRBV4-1
J: TRBJ2-3
length: 16

CDR3: CASIEETGHNEQFF
V: TRBV2
J: TRBJ2-1
length: 14

CDR3: CASSGEGAGRGYTF
V: TRBV9
J: TRBJ1-2
length: 14

CDR3: CASSPDGVTEAFF
V: TRBV5-1
J: TRBJ1-1
length: 13

CDR3: CASSAVQGRGYTF
V: TRBV5-4
J: TRBJ1-2
length: 13

CDR3: CASSYYGQVNYGYTF
V: TRBV7-8
J: TRBJ1-2
length: 15

CDR3: CASRLRDYGYTF
V: TRBV19
J: TRBJ1-2
length: 12

CDR3: CASSWTSLGEQYF
V: TRBV12-3/TRBV12-4
J: TRBJ2-7
length: 13

CDR3: CASSSGYRGGNAEAFF
V: TRBV11-1
J: TRBJ1-1
length: 16

CDR3: CASSRDSETYTEAFF
V: TRBV7-2
J: TRBJ1-1
length: 15

CDR3: CSAYPSLSGELFF
V: TRBV29-1
J: TRBJ2-2
length: 13

CDR3: CASGLALAGAFSYEQYF
V: TRBV12-5
J: TRBJ2-7
length: 17

CDR3: CASSPSREDQPQHF
V: TRBV18
J: TRBJ1-5
length: 14